This T cell receptor beta chain appears in the sequencing data of a study of T-cell memory formation after mild COVID-19. The CDR3 totals 15 residues. From the 5' RACE reads, TCRdb called clonotypes with MiXCR, one entry per CDR3 protein. The sample has around 150,000 distinct CDR3 sequences, 25% to 40% seen once; the top ten hold approximately 12%. The TCR originated in an adult woman who had mild COVID-19 (a few samples of this study predate the infection). Cell type and time point are not known. The rearrangement uses TRBV21-1 and TRBJ2-5; whether TRBD1, the table's D call, matches the DNA was not checked. TRBV21-1 has pseudogene status. The sample taken for sequencing was PBMCs or a T cell subset sorted from them (not recorded which). CDR3 amino acids: CASSPIEGNGETQYF. In DNA form, the CDR3 reads TGTGCCAGCAGCCCCATCGAGGGGAACGGAGAGACCCAGTACTTC.